A single TCR beta chain is shown here with its context. In terms of age and location, participants ranged from about 18 to 95 years and lived in about two dozen US areas. Cohorts were based on clinical histories the participants reported. This entry comes from a study of blood T cell repertoires in COVID-19. V was clipped by 4 bases and J by 4 bases, with 14 bases between them. CDR3 length: 14 residues. The germline V gene encodes CDR1 MGHRA and CDR2 YSYEKL. In the original workflow: Amplification of reference gene primers provided the estimated nucleated cell counts. Some clones are missing from TCRdb's copy, which holds only in-frame ones; the method was immunoSEQ multiplex PCR. That table supplies the V and J calls and clone size; D and trimming were determined from the DNA. The table records approximately 210,000 clones, 89% of them present only once.

The TCR originated in a woman aged 18-29 years who had recovered from COVID-19. The chain couples TRBV4-1 to TRBJ2-7; weak D call: TRBD2 (6 bases). Sequencing input: PBMCs or T cells enriched from blood (not recorded which). CDR3 DNA sequence: TGCGCCAGCAGCCGGAGTCATGGAGGGTACGAGCAGTACTTC. As protein: CASSRSHGGYEQYF.